This TCR beta chain was obtained from a study of blood T cell repertoires in COVID-19. V dropped 0 bases and J dropped 10 bases, with 9 bases sitting between them. Germline V lookup: CDR1 ENHRY, CDR2 SYGVKD. This CDR3 spans 13 amino acids. Original analysis: Amplification with reference gene primers provided the estimates of nucleated cell counts. Libraries were prepared by immunoSEQ multiplex PCR; TCRdb keeps only in-frame clonotypes and omits some of them. The V and J calls and clone size come from that table; D and trimming were worked out from the DNA. The sample contains 350,000 to 500,000 clones, around nine tenths of which appear only once.

The sequence was obtained from a woman under 30 who had been exposed to COVID-19. The rearrangement uses TRBV10-3 and TRBJ1-4, with a weak D call TRBD1 (6 bases). Sequenced: PBMCs or T cells enriched from blood (not recorded which). The CDR3 region has the DNA TGTGCCATCAGTGAGTCGGAAGGGGGAAAACTGTTTTTT. Translation: CAISESEGGKLFF.